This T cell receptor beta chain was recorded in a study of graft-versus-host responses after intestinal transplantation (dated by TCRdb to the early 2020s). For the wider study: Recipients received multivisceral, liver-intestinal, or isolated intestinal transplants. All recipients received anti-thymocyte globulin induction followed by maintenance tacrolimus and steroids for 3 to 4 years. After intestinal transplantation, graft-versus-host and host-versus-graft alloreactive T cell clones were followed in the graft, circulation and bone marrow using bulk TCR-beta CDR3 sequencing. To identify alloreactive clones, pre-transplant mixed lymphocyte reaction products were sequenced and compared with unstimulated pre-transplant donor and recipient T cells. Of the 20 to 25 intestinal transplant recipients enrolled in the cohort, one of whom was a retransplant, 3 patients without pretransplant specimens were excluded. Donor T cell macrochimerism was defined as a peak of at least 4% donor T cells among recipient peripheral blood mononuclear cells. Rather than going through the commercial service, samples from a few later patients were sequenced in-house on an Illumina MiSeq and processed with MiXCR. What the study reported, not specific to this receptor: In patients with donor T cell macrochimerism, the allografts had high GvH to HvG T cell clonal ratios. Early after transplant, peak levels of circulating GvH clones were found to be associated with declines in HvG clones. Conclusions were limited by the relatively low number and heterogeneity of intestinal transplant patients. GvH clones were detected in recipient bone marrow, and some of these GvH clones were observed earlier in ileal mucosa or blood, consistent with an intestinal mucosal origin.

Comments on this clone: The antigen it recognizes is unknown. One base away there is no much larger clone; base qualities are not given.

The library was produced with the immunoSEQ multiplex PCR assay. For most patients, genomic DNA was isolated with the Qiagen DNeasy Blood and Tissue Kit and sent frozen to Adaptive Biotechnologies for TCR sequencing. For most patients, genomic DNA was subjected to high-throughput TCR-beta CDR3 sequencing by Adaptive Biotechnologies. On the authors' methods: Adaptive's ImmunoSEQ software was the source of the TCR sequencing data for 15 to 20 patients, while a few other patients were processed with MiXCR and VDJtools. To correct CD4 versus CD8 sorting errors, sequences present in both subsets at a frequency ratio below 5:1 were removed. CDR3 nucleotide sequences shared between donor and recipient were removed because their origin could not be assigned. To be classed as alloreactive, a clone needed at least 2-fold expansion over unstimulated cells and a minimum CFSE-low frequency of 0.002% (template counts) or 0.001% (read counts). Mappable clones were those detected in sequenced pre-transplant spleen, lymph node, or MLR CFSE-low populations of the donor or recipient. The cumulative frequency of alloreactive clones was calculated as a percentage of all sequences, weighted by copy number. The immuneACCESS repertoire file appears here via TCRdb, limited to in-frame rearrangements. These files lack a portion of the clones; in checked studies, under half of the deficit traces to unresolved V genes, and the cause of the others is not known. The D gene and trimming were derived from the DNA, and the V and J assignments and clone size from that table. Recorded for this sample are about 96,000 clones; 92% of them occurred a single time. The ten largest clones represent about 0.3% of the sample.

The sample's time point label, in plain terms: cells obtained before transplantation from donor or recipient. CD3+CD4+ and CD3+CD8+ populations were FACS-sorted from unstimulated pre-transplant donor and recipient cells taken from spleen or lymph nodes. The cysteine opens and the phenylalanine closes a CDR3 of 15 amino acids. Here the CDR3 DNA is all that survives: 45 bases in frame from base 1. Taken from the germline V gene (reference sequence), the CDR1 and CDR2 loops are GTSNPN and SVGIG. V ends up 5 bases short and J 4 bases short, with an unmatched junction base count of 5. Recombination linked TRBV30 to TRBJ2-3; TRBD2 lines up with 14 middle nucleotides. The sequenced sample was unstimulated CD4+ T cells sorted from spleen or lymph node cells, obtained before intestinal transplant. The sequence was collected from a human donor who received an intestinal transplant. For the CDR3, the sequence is CAWAKGLAGADTQYF. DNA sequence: TGTGCCTGGGCCAAGGGACTAGCGGGAGCAGATACGCAGTATTTT.